Following are 14 T cell receptor beta chains from one sample sequenced in a study of T cells in Graves' hyperthyroidism and ophthalmopathy. Amplification targeted TCR beta CDR3 regions from RNA transcripts. The HTBI primer set served for first-round RT-PCR of the TCR CDR3. Each CDR3 protein gets one entry after TCRdb re-called the multiplex PCR reads with MiXCR. The sample contains 400,000 to 600,000 distinct CDR3 sequences, about 20% of which appear only once. The source material was blood. The receptors come from a man aged 18 to 30 with Graves' hyperthyroidism.

The V and J genes are TRBV5-1 and TRBJ2-7; 7 bases align to TRBD2. V shed 4 bases and J 3 bases; nucleotides not matched to a gene: 4. The germline V gene encodes CDR1 SGHRS and CDR2 YFSETQ. The length of the CDR3 is 13 residues. CDR3 sequence: CASSRDYYYEQYF. The CDR3, as DNA: TGCGCCAGCAGCCGGGACTACTACTACGAGCAGTACTTC.

This clonotype occurred a few times. The V and J genes are TRBV4-1 and TRBJ2-7, with a tentative D call TRBD2 (5 bases). CDR1 is MGHRA, CDR2 YSYEKL, per germline. Trimming shortened V by 1 base and J by 7 bases, and 8 bases separated the two germline ends. CDR3 size: 12 residues. The CDR3 loop is CASSQGGKEQYF. The DNA for the CDR3 is TGCGCCAGCAGCCAAGGAGGGAAGGAGCAGTACTTC.

Many counts were recorded for this clonotype. The junction shows a germline mismatch at one end, possibly a read error. V usage is TRBV3-1 and J usage is TRBJ2-5; D unclear. Germline V CDR1 and CDR2: LGHDT, YNNKEL (reference sequence). The CDR3 is made up of 12 amino acids. The CDR3 DNA reads TGTGCCAGCAGCCAAGGTCAAGGGACCCAGTACTTC. Translation: CASSQGQGTQYF.

This clonotype was recorded many times. The chain uses TRBV3-1 and TRBJ1-5; possible D gene TRBD1, 6 bases. The CDR3 is 14 residues long. Germline values: CDR1 LGHDT, CDR2 YNNKEL (reference sequence). V was pared by 4 bases and J by 3 bases, with 10 bases between. CDR3 in amino acids: CASSPGDINQPQHF. The CDR3 DNA follows: TGTGCCAGCAGCCCCGGGGACATCAATCAGCCCCAGCATTTT.

In its sample, this clonotype was seen many times. The rearrangement uses TRBV10-2 and TRBJ2-7; the D gene is possibly TRBD1 (6 bases). The CDR3 is 13 amino acids. Germline loops: CDR1 WSHSY, CDR2 SAAADI. V gave up 2 bases and J gave up 3 bases, with 8 bases separating them. Here the CDR3 reads CASSEVRGYEQYF. The CDR3 DNA follows: TGCGCCAGCAGTGAGGTCAGGGGCTACGAGCAGTACTTC.

The chain has TRBV28 and TRBJ1-2, with 7 nucleotides matching TRBD1. CDR1 is MDHEN, CDR2 SYDVKM, per germline. The CDR3 runs to 13 residues. V lost 6 bases, J lost 7 bases, and 8 bases stayed unmatched. DNA for the CDR3: TGTGCCAGCAGGGATCCTTCAGGGGGTGGCTACACCTTC. This encodes CASRDPSGGGYTF.

This chain joins TRBV7-3 and TRBJ2-7, with 8 bases that match TRBD2. Germline V lookup: CDR1 SGHTA, CDR2 FQGTGA. J gave up 5 bases and V 3 bases, and 12 bases lay outside the gene matches. The length of the CDR3 is 16 residues. DNA of the CDR3: TGTGCCAGCAGCTTGAGCTTCGGGACTAGTCCAAACGAGCAGTACTTC. Its protein is CASSLSFGTSPNEQYF.

In its sample, this clonotype was seen many times. V usage is TRBV7-9 and J usage is TRBJ2-5; D unclear. CDR1 is SEHNR and CDR2 is FQNEAQ in the germline V gene (reference sequence). The V gene lost 5 bases and the J gene lost 5 bases, with 18 bases spanning the gap. The CDR3 contains 15 residues. The CDR3 spells CASSPTTGSWETQYF. The CDR3 DNA reads TGTGCCAGCAGCCCAACCACCGGGTCGTGGGAGACCCAGTACTTC.

The chain has TRBV6-2 or TRBV6-3 and TRBJ2-7; 9 bases map to TRBD2. CDR3 size: 13 residues. Per germline, CDR1 MNHEY and CDR2 SVGEGT. The trim removed 10 bases at V and 5 bases at J, leaving 9 bases unmatched. CDR3 in amino acids: CATAGGRTDEQYF. In nucleotides, the CDR3 is TGTGCCACCGCGGGAGGGAGGACGGACGAGCAGTACTTC.

In its sample, this clonotype was seen many times. The V call is TRBV6-1, the J call TRBJ2-5; 8 nucleotides line up with TRBD1. Per germline, CDR1 MNHNS and CDR2 SASEGT. V shed 6 bases and J 1 base; nucleotides not matched to a gene: 7. CDR3 length equals 15 residues. DNA for the CDR3: TGTGCCAGCAGCCCCCCCGGGACAGGCCAAGAGACCCAGTACTTC. Translation: CASSPPGTGQETQYF.

At least ten counts were recorded for this clonotype. V gene TRBV9 combines with J gene TRBJ1-2, with 9 bases that match TRBD1. Germline lookup yields CDR1 SGDLS and CDR2 YYNGEE. The CDR3 has 16 residues. V shed 7 bases and J 4 bases; nucleotides not matched to a gene: 14. The DNA for the CDR3 is TGTGCCAGCCACCGCGACCGGGACAGGGAGGTCTATGGCTACACCTTC. Its protein is CASHRDRDREVYGYTF. Combining the CDR3 with reference TRBV9 and TRBJ1-2 gives the whole variable domain DSGVTQTPKHLITATGQRVTLRCSPRSGDLSVYWYQQSLDQGLQFLIQYYNGEERAKGNILERFSAQQFPDLHSELNLSSLELGDSALYFCASHRDRDREVYGYTFGSGTRLTVV.

Many counts were recorded for this clonotype. This chain connects TRBV19 to TRBJ1-1; maybe TRBD1 (5 bases). V lost 8 bases to trimming and J lost 3 bases, with 13 bases between them. There are 13 residues in the CDR3. Germline CDR1 LNHDA, CDR2 SQIVND (reference sequence). CDR3 in DNA: TGTGCCAGTCAGGGCACACACTACACTGAAGCTTTCTTT. This translates into CASQGTHYTEAFF.

This clonotype was found once. This chain joins TRBV6-1 and TRBJ1-5; tentatively, D is TRBD1 (5 bases). Germline CDR1 and CDR2: MNHNS and SASEGT. This CDR3 has 13 residues. Trimming took 4 bases from V and 7 from J, leaving 11 bases between them. This chain's CDR3 is CASSGGVWQPQHF. As DNA, the CDR3 is TGTGCCAGCAGTGGGGGGGTATGGCAGCCCCAGCATTTT.

This clonotype was observed at least ten times. The chain uses TRBV19 and TRBJ1-2; D call uncertain. Trimming stripped 6 bases from V and 4 bases from J, with 15 bases between. The CDR3 covers 14 residues. Germline CDR1 LNHDA, CDR2 SQIVND (reference sequence). CDR3 bases: TGTGCCAGTAGCAATGGCGGGTTTAGCTATGGCTACACCTTC. The encoded protein is CASSNGGFSYGYTF.